This TCR beta chain was sequenced during a study of T cell changes during pregnancy in multiple sclerosis. Data came from immunoSEQ multiplex PCR; TCRdb stores just in-frame clones and leaves some out. The table records about 21,000 clones, approximately 90% of them present only once. CDR1 is MDHEN and CDR2 is SYDVKM in the germline V gene. The V gene end was trimmed by 5 bases and the J gene end by 1 base; junction bases not matched to a gene: 12. This CDR3 contains 18 residues. The sequenced sample was CD4+ T cells from peripheral blood mononuclear cells, obtained in the third trimester of pregnancy. The receptor's source is a female donor with multiple sclerosis, enrolled in a pregnancy study. J is TRBJ1-5 and V is TRBV28, with TRBD1 matching 9 bases. As DNA, the CDR3 is TGTGCCAGCAGTAACACAGGGGGCTATGATCCAAGCAATCAGCCCCAGCATTTT. Translating it yields CASSNTGGYDPSNQPQHF.